One T cell receptor (beta chain) is described in this entry. As for the donors, each was a healthy bone marrow donor. These data are taken from a study of cytomegalovirus exposure and HLA in healthy donors. Study-wide context: The study placed about 81% of its approximately 400 genotyped donors in the Caucasian-associated ancestry cluster.

It was with 60 Vbeta and 13 Jbeta primers that the PCR ran. The repertoire was sequenced with immunoSEQ multiplex PCR; TCRdb's copy has only in-frame clones and lacks some. Its clone listing holds tens of thousands of clones. Germline V gives CDR1 SGHNT, CDR2 YYREEE (reference sequence). The CDR3 spans 14 residues. Trimming at V came to 4 bases and at J to 9 bases, leaving 12 bases not matched to a gene. The chain links TRBV5-4 to TRBJ2-7, with 8 bases aligning to TRBD2. This receptor was identified in a male donor in good health and CMV-seronegative. Sequenced: PBMCs. The CDR3, as DNA: TGTGCCAGCAGCCAGCAGGTAGCGGGGACCCGGCAGTACTTC. Translating gives CASSQQVAGTRQYF.